Presented here are 13 T cell receptor beta chains from one specimen sequenced in a study of cytomegalovirus exposure and HLA in healthy donors. It was with 60 Vbeta and 13 Jbeta primers that the PCR ran. The data were produced by immunoSEQ multiplex PCR, yet TCRdb's version contains in-frame clones alone and is incomplete. Here the sample spans 110,000 or so clones, 60% to 80% being singletons. The sequenced sample consisted of PBMCs. The receptors come from a man aged 18 to 30 in good health and CMV-seropositive.

The chain employs TRBV30 and TRBJ1-1, with 8 bases fitting TRBD1. CDR1 GTSNPN and CDR2 SVGIG come from the germline V gene (reference sequence). The CDR3 runs to 15 residues. J lost 0 bases, V lost 3 bases, and 6 bases had no gene match. This CDR3 is CAWRQGGLMNTEAFF. The CDR3 nucleotides are TGTGCCTGGAGACAGGGGGGGTTGATGAACACTGAAGCTTTCTTT.

This clone was observed a single time. The rearrangement joins TRBV10-1 to TRBJ2-1; 11 bases align to TRBD2. With 4 bases clipped from V and 7 bases from J, the junction kept 6 bases outside the gene matches. The CDR3 has 15 residues. Germline CDR1 WNHNN, CDR2 SYGVQD (reference sequence). The CDR3 loop reads CASSAVAGGPNEQFF. CDR3 DNA: TGCGCCAGCAGTGCGGTAGCGGGGGGGCCGAATGAGCAGTTCTTC.

The V call is TRBV2, the J call TRBJ2-1; D possibly corresponds to TRBD2 (6 bases). Trimming took off 6 bases at V and 0 bases at J, with 9 bases between the two ends. CDR1 and CDR2 from the germline V gene are SNHLY and FYNNEI. The CDR3 covers 14 residues. CDR3 residues: CASRAGISYNEQFF. For the CDR3, the DNA is TGTGCCAGCAGGGCGGGGATCTCCTACAATGAGCAGTTCTTC.

The table lists this clone with a few counts. J is TRBJ2-5 and V is TRBV5-6; TRBD1 is a possible D gene (6 bases). V shed 1 base and J shed 3 bases, with 10 bases lying between them. Germline-derived CDR1 and CDR2 are SGHDT and YYEEEE. The CDR3 is 14 residues long. CDR3 nucleotide sequence: TGTGCCAGCAGCTTGTGGGGGCAGAAAGAGACCCAGTACTTC. As protein: CASSLWGQKETQYF.

The chain has TRBV10-2 and TRBJ2-2; D is unclear. In germline, CDR1 is WSHSY, CDR2 SAAADI. The CDR3 length is 14 residues. The V gene lost 2 bases and the J gene lost 4 bases, with 8 bases spanning the gap. CDR3 nucleotides: TGCGCCAGCAGTGAGCTAGTCGTCACCGGGGAGCTGTTTTTT. This encodes CASSELVVTGELFF.

The chain combines TRBV10-1 with TRBJ2-7; 7 bases line up with TRBD1. The length of the CDR3 is 12 residues. Germline lookup yields CDR1 WNHNN and CDR2 SYGVQD (reference sequence). Losses at the gene ends were 11 bases for V and 4 bases for J; bases not matched to a gene: 8. The CDR3 DNA is TGCGCCGAAATGACAGGGAAGTACGAGCAGTACGTC. This gives the protein CAEMTGKYEQYV.

This chain joins TRBV5-4 and TRBJ2-5; 7 bases line up with TRBD1. Unmatched junction bases numbered 5, after V lost 7 bases and J lost 2 bases. Germline CDR1 reads SGHNT; CDR2 reads YYREEE (reference sequence). There are 13 residues in the CDR3. DNA for the CDR3: TGTGCCAGCCACCGGGACAGACAAGAGACCCAGTACTTC. Protein sequence: CASHRDRQETQYF.

V gene TRBV18 combines with J gene TRBJ2-7; D possibly corresponds to TRBD2 (5 bases). Trimming cost V 3 bases and J 4 bases, with 10 bases left between them. Germline V gene lookup returns CDR1 KGHSH and CDR2 LQKENI. The CDR3 length is 13 residues. The CDR3 loop is CASSPPGNYEQYV. The CDR3 DNA sequence: TGTGCCAGCTCACCTCCGGGGAATTACGAGCAGTACGTC.

The chain joins TRBV2 to TRBJ1-5; maybe TRBD1 (5 bases). Trimming pared 4 bases from V and 7 bases from J, leaving 14 bases between. The CDR3 runs 14 residues. Germline V gene data show CDR1 as SNHLY and CDR2 as FYNNEI. The CDR3 loop is CASSVGWGSQPQHF. As DNA, the CDR3 is TGTGCCAGCAGTGTTGGCTGGGGCAGCCAGCCCCAGCATTTT.

The chain has TRBV6-1 and TRBJ2-7, with 9 positions matching TRBD1. CDR3 length equals 14 residues. Germline V gives CDR1 MNHNS, CDR2 SASEGT. J was trimmed by 7 bases and V by 8 bases; bases with no gene match: 12. DNA for the CDR3: TGTGCCAGCGAACCGGGACAGGGTGTGTGGGAGCAGTACGTC. Its protein product is CASEPGQGVWEQYV.

This rearrangement joins TRBV7-7 to TRBJ2-5; TRBD2 might be the D (5 bases). The J call may be mistaken, given a closer DNA end match to TRBJ2-7. The CDR3 is made up of 13 amino acids. Germline V gene lookup returns CDR1 SSHAT and CDR2 FNYEAQ (reference sequence). The CDR3 loop reads CASSLASGNEQYF. The CDR3 bases are TGTGCCAGCAGCTTAGCGTCCGGGAACGAGCAGTACTTC.

This rearrangement joins TRBV5-4 to TRBJ1-6; D may be TRBD1 (6 bases). Trimming cost V 2 bases and J 5 bases, with 17 bases left between them. This CDR3 is built from 17 residues. Germline V gene lookup returns CDR1 SGHNT and CDR2 YYREEE (reference sequence). The CDR3 sequence: CASSFSRGADNNSPLHF. The CDR3 coding sequence is TGTGCCAGCAGCTTCTCACGGGGGGCAGATAATAATTCACCCCTCCACTTT.

This clone appeared a few times. The rearrangement links TRBV5-6 to TRBJ1-6; 8 bases line up with TRBD1. Losses at the gene ends were 4 bases for V and 5 bases for J; bases not matched to a gene: 2. Germline-derived CDR1 and CDR2 are SGHDT and YYEEEE. The CDR3 covers 14 residues. The CDR3: CASSRTGNNSPLHF. CDR3 bases: TGTGCCAGCAGCAGGACAGGGAATAATTCACCCCTCCACTTT. The whole variable domain, filled in from reference TRBV5-6 and TRBJ1-6, reads DAGVTQSPTHLIKTRGQQVTLRCSPKSGHDTVSWYQQALGQGPQFIFQYYEEEERQRGNFPDRFSGHQFPNYSSELNVNALLLGDSALYLCASSRTGNNSPLHFGNGTRLTVT.